This T cell receptor beta chain was profiled in a study of T cell responses to AZD1222 COVID-19 vaccine. Measured with immunoSEQ multiplex PCR; TCRdb has only the in-frame clones, and not every one. The sample holds about 100,000 clones; about 83% are singletons and the top ten take about 15%. As concerns this clone: The target antigen is unknown.

Whole-study results and caveats: CD4 TCRs linked to vaccination spanned spike, dominating at 160-218 and 743-854. The number of AZD1222 recipients seropositive at baseline was only 6 or 7.

This specimen consisted of peripheral blood, obtained on day 0 of AZD1222 vaccination. The sequence was collected from an adult in good health.

CDR3 loop: CASANWGNQPQHF. As DNA, the CDR3 is TGTGCCAGTGCGAATTGGGGTAACCAGCCCCAGCATTTT. The chain carries TRBV6-5 and TRBJ1-5, with D unresolved. CDR1 and CDR2 from the germline V gene are MNHEY and SVGAGI. Trimming removed 9 bases from V and 7 bases from J, with 16 bases in between. The CDR3 length is 13 residues.